This T cell receptor (beta chain) originates from a study of T cell responses to AZD1222 COVID-19 vaccine. The CDR3 sequence is 14 residues long. From germline, CDR1 is SGHTA and CDR2 FQGTGA. V trimming: 4 bases; J trimming: 10 bases; junction bases outside the gene matches: 7. TCRdb's copy holds only in-frame clones and misses some; the assay was immunoSEQ multiplex PCR. The data contain 110,000 to 150,000 clones, 85% to 95% of them singletons. Comment on this clone: Its antigen is still unknown.

Points from the study as a whole: Mapped onto spike, vaccine-associated CD4 TCRs spanned it and were dominant at 160-218 and 743-854. The breadth and depth of Spike-specific TCRs increased once two AZD1222 doses had been given.

This receptor was identified in an adult in good health. The J gene is TRBJ1-6, the V gene TRBV7-3; 7 nucleotides line up with TRBD1. This material consisted of peripheral blood, taken on day 0 of AZD1222 vaccination. CDR3: CASSSGTAGSPLHF. The DNA for the CDR3 is TGTGCCAGCAGCTCAGGGACAGCGGGGTCACCCCTCCACTTT.